One and the same sample provided the 22 T cell receptor beta chains below, sequenced in a study of OX40 agonist ivuxolimab in advanced cancers. The protocol was immunoSEQ multiplex PCR, while the TCRdb copy is restricted to in-frame clones and leaves out a portion. Among about 47,000 clones listed, roughly 80% were seen once. Material: CD4+ or CD8+ T cells sorted from blood, obtained in a trial of the OX40 agonist ivuxolimab. The receptors come from an adult with an advanced solid tumor such as melanoma, head and neck, liver or kidney cancer.

The chain carries TRBV14 and TRBJ2-7; TRBD2 aligns across 7 bases. J gave up 2 bases and V 4 bases, and 11 bases lay outside the gene matches. The CDR3 runs 16 residues. Germline assignment: CDR1 SGHDN and CDR2 FVKESK. CDR3 protein: CASSPRGVRWPYEQYF. The CDR3 coding sequence is TGTGCCAGCAGCCCCCGGGGGGTGCGGTGGCCCTACGAGCAGTACTTC.

The chain combines TRBV19 with TRBJ1-5; D gene uncertain. The CDR3 totals 14 residues. Germline lookup yields CDR1 LNHDA and CDR2 SQIVND (reference sequence). Trimming removed 1 base from V and 10 bases from J, with 14 bases in between. The CDR3 DNA follows: TGTGCCAGTAGTATAGGGGCGCGAAACAGCCCCCAGCATTTT. Translating it yields CASSIGARNSPQHF.

The chain couples TRBV9 to TRBJ2-7; TRBD1 is a possible D gene (5 bases). Germline lookup yields CDR1 SGDLS and CDR2 YYNGEE. V lost 0 bases and J lost 3, with 13 bases in between. The CDR3 length is 15 residues. DNA of the CDR3: TGTGCCAGCAGCGTAGGGTGGACACTTGACTACGAGCAGTACTTC. Its protein product is CASSVGWTLDYEQYF.

The V call is TRBV7-2, the J call TRBJ2-5; either TRBD1 or TRBD2 may fit D (6 bases each). Germline CDR1 reads SGHTA; CDR2 reads FQGNSA. The CDR3 is made up of 18 amino acids. With 1 base removed from V and 1 base from J, the gap between germline ends came to 19 bases. The CDR3 DNA is TGTGCCAGCAGCTTAGTAGGGGGGCCCTGGGGGACCCAAGAGACCCAGTACTTC. The encoded protein is CASSLVGGPWGTQETQYF.

This clone appeared once. The chain employs TRBV4-2 and TRBJ2-7; D is perhaps TRBD1 (5 bases). Germline CDR1 LGHNA, CDR2 YNFKEQ. The V end lost 0 bases, the J end lost 1 base, and 10 bases lay between the germline ends. The CDR3 loop spans 15 amino acids. The CDR3: CASSQDEWTSYEQYF. In nucleotides, the CDR3 is TGTGCCAGCAGCCAAGATGAGTGGACATCCTACGAGCAGTACTTC.

The chain recombines TRBV19 with TRBJ2-6; 7 bases agree with TRBD2. The J segment lost 3 bases and the V segment lost 7 bases, leaving 9 bases of the junction unmatched. This CDR3 contains 16 residues. Germline V gives CDR1 LNHDA, CDR2 SQIVND (reference sequence). CDR3 loop: CASIRGGEDGANVLTF. The CDR3 DNA sequence: TGTGCCAGTATAAGGGGAGGGGAGGATGGGGCCAACGTCCTGACTTTC.

The J gene is TRBJ1-4, the V gene TRBV30; D is ambiguous. CDR1 is GTSNPN and CDR2 is SVGIG in the germline V gene (reference sequence). Trimming shortened V by 3 bases and J by 4 bases, and 18 bases separated the two germline ends. The CDR3 contains 16 residues. CDR3 sequence (DNA): TGTGCCTGGAGCCCCCCCCTGAGGGAGGGTAATGAAAAACTGTTTTTT. This encodes CAWSPPLREGNEKLFF.

The chain has TRBV25-1 and TRBJ1-1; TRBD1 matches at 7 bases. After removal of 8 bases from V and 3 bases from J, the junction contained 9 bases not matched to a gene. CDR3 length: 14 amino acids. The germline V gene encodes CDR1 MGHDK and CDR2 SYGVNS. The CDR3 nucleotides read TGTGCCAGCTGGACAGGATTCAGAGACACTGAAGCTTTCTTT. Its protein is CASWTGFRDTEAFF.

This sequence joins TRBV28 and TRBJ2-5; TRBD2 is a possible D gene (6 bases). In germline, CDR1 is MDHEN, CDR2 SYDVKM. V lost 3 bases and J 1 base, leaving 9 bases between the germline ends. The CDR3 sequence is 14 residues long. CDR3 region: CASSLFSGQETQYF. CDR3 in DNA: TGTGCCAGCAGTTTGTTTAGCGGCCAAGAGACCCAGTACTTC.

V and J are TRBV28 and TRBJ1-1, with D tentatively TRBD1 (5 bases). Between the trimmed V and J ends, which lost 7 bases and 1 base, there was a span of 16 bases. The germline gives CDR1 MDHEN, CDR2 SYDVKM. CDR3 length: 15 residues. The CDR3 loop is CASTRRGIGNTEAFF. CDR3 DNA: TGTGCCAGCACCCGACGGGGGATTGGGAACACTGAAGCTTTCTTT.

The CDR3 nucleotides are TGTGCCAGCAGCTTAGATCCATCGGGACAGGGTTACGAGCAGTACTTC. Translating it yields CASSLDPSGQGYEQYF. The V call is TRBV7-2, the J call TRBJ2-7, with TRBD1 identical over 9 bases. The germline V gene encodes CDR1 SGHTA and CDR2 FQGNSA. The CDR3 extends over 16 amino acids. V lost 1 base, J lost 4 bases, and 8 bases stayed unmatched.

This clone was seen once. This CDR3 is CASSEWGALNQPQHF. In DNA form, the CDR3 reads TGTGCCAGCAGTGAATGGGGGGCTCTCAATCAGCCCCAGCATTTT. The chain recombines TRBV6-1 with TRBJ1-5; possible D gene TRBD1, 6 bases. In germline, CDR1 is MNHNS, CDR2 SASEGT. CDR3 length equals 15 residues. Trimming took off 2 bases at V and 3 bases at J, with 11 bases between the two ends.

V gene TRBV16 combines with J gene TRBJ2-7; D may be TRBD1 (6 bases). This CDR3 spans 13 amino acids. CDR1 and CDR2 (germline): KGHSY, FQNENV. Trimming left V 4 bases short and J 5 bases short, with 12 bases between. The CDR3 bases are TGTGCCAGCAGCCTGGGGACATTCAACGAGCAGTACTTC. Translating gives CASSLGTFNEQYF. The full variable domain, rest sourced from reference TRBV16 and TRBJ2-7, is GEEVAQTPKHLVRGEGQKAKLYCAPIKGHSYVFWYQQVLKNEFKFLISFQNENVFDETGMPKERFSAKCLPNSPCSLEIQATKLEDSAVYFCASSLGTFNEQYFGPGTRLTVT.

The chain couples TRBV4-3 to TRBJ1-4; D is possibly TRBD1 (6 bases). The CDR3 is 15 residues long. Germline V CDR1 and CDR2: LGHNA, YSLEER. V lost 0 bases, J lost 2 bases, and 7 bases lay in between. The CDR3 sequence: CASSQETGTNEKLFF. The CDR3 DNA is TGCGCCAGCAGCCAAGAAACAGGGACTAATGAAAAACTGTTTTTT.

The V call is TRBV6-1, the J call TRBJ2-1; D not resolved. This CDR3 spans 12 amino acids. CDR1 and CDR2 from the germline V gene are MNHNS and SASEGT. Trimming cost V 8 bases and J 5 bases, with 10 bases left between them. CDR3 DNA sequence: TGTGCCAGCTTTGGCGGAAACAATGAGCAGTTCTTC. Translated: CASFGGNNEQFF.

The rearrangement uses TRBV6-4 and TRBJ2-1; TRBD2 agrees at 7 bases. Germline V gives CDR1 MRHNA, CDR2 SNTAGT. V was clipped by 0 bases and J by 2 bases; unmatched bases: 4. The CDR3 totals 16 residues. CDR3 nucleotide sequence: TGTGCCAGCAGTGACTCGAGCGGGAACGCCTACAATGAGCAGTTCTTC. It encodes CASSDSSGNAYNEQFF.

This clone was observed a handful of times. The chain is built from TRBV6-6 and TRBJ2-5; perhaps TRBD2 as D (6 bases). The ends were cut back, 6 bases at V and 2 bases at J, with 16 bases in the middle. This CDR3 is 15 amino acids long. Germline CDR1 reads MNHNY; CDR2 reads SVGAGI (reference sequence). The CDR3 loop is CASSPGGDGQETQYF. The CDR3 nucleotides read TGTGCCAGCAGCCCCGGCGGGGACGGACAAGAGACCCAGTACTTC.

The count of this clone is one. The chain links TRBV4-1 to TRBJ1-2, with 9 bases lining up with TRBD1. Germline CDR1 is MGHRA and CDR2 is YSYEKL. Germline trimming cut 4 bases from V and 8 bases from J; bases unmatched to any gene: 11. This CDR3 has 15 residues. In DNA, the CDR3 is TGCGCCAGCAGCCGCCCGGGAGGGACAGGGCTCGGCTACACCTTC. Its protein product is CASSRPGGTGLGYTF.

The rearrangement joins TRBV6-5 to TRBJ1-2, with D hard to call. CDR1 is MNHEY, CDR2 SVGAGI, per germline. This CDR3 region has 13 residues. Trimming took off 6 bases at V and 3 bases at J, with 11 bases between the two ends. The CDR3 coding sequence is TGTGCCAGCAGCCTCGGGCCGGACTATGGCTACACCTTC. Its protein product is CASSLGPDYGYTF.

The gene calls are TRBV5-1 and TRBJ2-7; D is perhaps TRBD1 or TRBD2 (5 bases each). Deletions cut 0 bases from V and 5 bases from J, with 9 bases between. CDR1 SGHRS and CDR2 YFSETQ come from the germline V gene. The length of the CDR3 is 13 residues. CDR3 coding DNA: TGCGCCAGCAGCTTGGGTCAGGGACACGAGCAGTACTTC. Residues: CASSLGQGHEQYF.

This sequence joins TRBV19 and TRBJ2-2; D is perhaps TRBD1 (5 bases). CDR1 and CDR2 from the germline V gene are LNHDA and SQIVND (reference sequence). CDR3 length: 15 residues. Between the trimmed V and J ends, which lost 6 bases and 3 bases, there was a span of 14 bases. The CDR3 sequence is CASSLRQSHTGELFF. CDR3 DNA sequence: TGTGCCAGTAGCTTACGACAGTCCCACACCGGGGAGCTGTTTTTT.

The genes are TRBV10-3 and TRBJ2-7, with D tentatively TRBD1 or TRBD2 (7 bases each). V lost 2 bases and J 6 bases, leaving 14 bases between the germline ends. The germline CDR1 and CDR2 sequences are ENHRY and SYGVKD. The CDR3 covers 14 residues. Written as DNA, the CDR3 is TGTGCCATCAGTGAGGCGCAGGGGGGGACCGAGCAGTACTTC. Encoded protein: CAISEAQGGTEQYF.